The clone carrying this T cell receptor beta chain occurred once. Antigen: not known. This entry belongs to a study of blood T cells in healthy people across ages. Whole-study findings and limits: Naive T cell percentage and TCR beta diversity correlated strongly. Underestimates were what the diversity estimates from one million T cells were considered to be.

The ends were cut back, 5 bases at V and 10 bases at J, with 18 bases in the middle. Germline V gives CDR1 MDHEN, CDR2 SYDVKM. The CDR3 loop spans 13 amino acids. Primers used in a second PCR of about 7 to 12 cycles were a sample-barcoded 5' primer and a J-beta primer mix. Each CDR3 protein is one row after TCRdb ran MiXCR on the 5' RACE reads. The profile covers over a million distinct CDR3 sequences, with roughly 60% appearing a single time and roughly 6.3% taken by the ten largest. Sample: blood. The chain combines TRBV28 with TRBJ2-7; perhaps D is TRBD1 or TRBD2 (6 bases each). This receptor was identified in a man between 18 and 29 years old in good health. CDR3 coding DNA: TGTGCCAGCAGTGTAGGACCCCCGGGGGCCCAGTACTTC. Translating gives CASSVGPPGAQYF.